The clone carrying this T cell receptor beta chain was counted once. The antigen remains undetermined. Relying on iRepertoire HTBI primers and Arm-PCR of CDR3 regions, the team built TCR beta libraries. TCRdb redid the calling of the multiplex PCR reads with MiXCR, one entry per CDR3 protein. The sample includes approximately 500,000 distinct CDR3 sequences, around a fifth of them seen just once. Indicated time point: persistent/refractory GD, antithyroid drugs over 5 years with positive TRAb. PBMC-extracted RNA yielded the TCR library. These data come from a study of regulatory T cells in long-lasting Graves disease. The overall study: Over 5 years on antithyroid drugs plus positive TSH receptor antibodies marked Graves' disease as persistent.

Study-level results: Persistent Graves' disease cases displayed lower TCR diversity than newly diagnosed ones.

Sequencing used peripheral blood mononuclear cells (PBMCs), obtained when the disease was refractory, from a patient treated with antithyroid drugs. This sequence originates from a female donor with Graves disease.

Here the CDR3 reads CSVLINGYRGRKVYGYTF. The CDR3 DNA is TGCAGCGTTTTAATAAATGGATACAGGGGACGAAAGGTTTATGGCTACACCTTC. The V gene is TRBV29-1, the J gene TRBJ1-2, with 7 positions matching TRBD1. Germline loops: CDR1 SQVTM, CDR2 ANQGSEA. V lost 5 bases to trimming and J lost 5 bases; unmatched junction nucleotides: 23. The length of the CDR3 is 18 residues.